This T cell receptor (beta chain) was sequenced during a study of shared clonotypes between healthy human individuals. A remark on this clone: Its antigen remains unidentified.

Study results and caveats: Naive subsets tended to show greater estimated richness than memory subsets. With a few donors compared, about 5.2% of naive CD4 clonotypes were shared. Investigators expected sequencing depth to affect clonotype sharing among donors.

TCRdb's copy holds only in-frame clones and misses some; the assay was immunoSEQ multiplex PCR. Seen here are around 1.5 million clones, nearly 99% observed once, and the top ten hold 0.45%. The CDR3 runs to 16 residues. Germline V gene lookup returns CDR1 MNHEY and CDR2 SVGAGI. Between the trimmed V and J ends, which lost 2 bases and 2 bases, there was a span of 14 bases. Participating donors were healthy, HIV-negative adults free of recent acute infections or vaccinations. V usage is TRBV6-5 and J usage is TRBJ2-3, with D unclear. The source material was naive CD4+ T cells sorted from blood. Specified subset: CD45RA+ positively selected. The source of this sequence is a man aged 25 to 45 in good health. CDR3 sequence reads: CASSYVLGFSTDTQYF. The CDR3 DNA is TGTGCCAGCAGTTACGTTCTAGGCTTCTCCACAGATACGCAGTATTTT.